This TCR beta chain was found in a study of vaccination effects on CD4 cells after COVID-19 (dated by TCRdb to between 2021 and 2024). Context from the whole study: To identify antigen-specific CD4+ T cell clonotypes by their expansion, the ViraFEST assay first stimulated PBMC with viral peptide pools and then applied TCR sequencing. Each participant got two doses of an mRNA SARS-CoV-2 vaccine, either BNT162b2 or mRNA-1273. SARS-CoV-2 spike-specific CD4+ TCR repertoires were compared before and after mRNA vaccination in COVID-19 convalescent patients and in infection-naive vaccine recipients. Each well held two million PBMC cultured in IMDM containing around 5.1% human AB serum, approximately 10 IU/ml IL-2 and gentamicin, along with around 11 ug/ml peptides. Cultures from other donors in the study were sequenced using the Oncomine TCR Beta short-read assay on an Illumina iSeq 100. Altogether, some 10 COVID-19 convalescent patients and a handful of SARS-CoV-2-naive healthy vaccine recipients made up the full study. Broad study findings and their caveats: Among healthy vaccine recipients, nearly all vaccine-induced clones were SARS-CoV-2 mono-reactive, and only 1 of 255 was cross-reactive with common cold coronaviruses. Both infection-induced and vaccine-induced clones contracted markedly at late post-vaccination timepoints, which is consistent with waning T cell responses. Limitations of the study were the small number of convalescent patients and the absence of early post-infection timepoints.

Receptor libraries were prepared by the immunoSEQ multiplex PCR assay. DNA from the cultured and isolated CD4+ T cells underwent TCR beta CDR3 sequencing. The authors' analysis ran thus. The analysis removed non-productive TCR sequences, trimmed reads to the CDR3 region, and retained only CDR3s that were 7 or more amino acids long. The MANAFEST web app was used to identify antigen-specific clonotypes by comparing expansion in peptide wells with expansion in reference cultures. Positive clones required FDR<0.05 expansion versus reference and all other wells, odds ratio above 5, and frequency above 0.1% in two replicate wells. Cross-reactive clonotypes were defined as significantly expanded in SARS-CoV-2 spike wells and in at least one common cold coronavirus spike condition. Using the stringdist R package, CDR3 similarity was measured by Levenshtein distance, and unrooted trees were constructed with ape in R 3.6.1. This is the immuneACCESS table as TCRdb keeps it, with only in-frame sequences that have V and J called. A part of the clones is gone; compared with another copy, unresolved V genes explain less than half, and the rest is unexplained. The V and J calls and clone size come from that table; D and trimming were worked out from the DNA. Recorded for this sample are fewer than 35,000 clones; approximately 70% of them occurred a single time. The ten largest clonotypes hold approximately 3.9% of the sample.

After 10 to 11 days of culture, CD4+ T cells were isolated with the EasySep CD4+ T cell isolation kit. None of the healthy vaccine recipients had a prior SARS-CoV-2 infection, which was confirmed by nucleocapsid antibody tests that came back negative both before and after vaccination. On days 3 and 7, half of the culture medium was replaced with fresh IL-2-containing medium. Unless otherwise noted, each peptide stimulation condition was cultured in triplicate wells. Using Ficoll-Paque Plus gradient centrifugation, PBMC were separated from whole blood and then either used fresh or cryopreserved at -140C. The QIAamp micro DNA kit was used to extract genomic DNA from the cultured CD4+ T cells. A word on this clone: Its antigen specificity is not known. No much larger clone exists at a distance of one base, and base qualities are not known.

The clonotype was recovered from a human donor who received a COVID-19 vaccine. The material was CD4+ T cells from PBMCs cultured without peptide, obtained before COVID-19 vaccination.

In nucleotides, the sequence is TGTGCTAGTGGTTTGGTACTGAGGGGCAGCCGCCAAGTATCCTACAATGAGCAGTTCTTC. Its product reads: CASGLVLRGSRQVSYNEQFF. The chain is made from TRBV12-5 and TRBJ2-1, with the D segment possibly TRBD1 or TRBD2, each aligning over 5 bases. Reading from cysteine to phenylalanine, the CDR3 counts 20 amino acids. Only the CDR3 DNA is retained, 60 bases long and in frame from the first base. V is reduced by 0 bases and J by 1 base, leaving a spacing of 22 bases between them. CDR1 and CDR2 are drawn from the germline V gene: LGHNT, FRNRAP.